Each of the 25 T cell receptor beta chains below was sequenced from the same sample in a study of shared clonotypes between healthy human individuals. The assay was immunoSEQ multiplex PCR, and TCRdb's table has in-frame clones only and misses some. The data hold roughly 700,000 clones, with around 90% observed a single time. Sequenced input: memory CD8+ T cells from PBMCs. The subset: CD45RO+ cells pooled with CCR7-negative TemRA cells. The origin of the receptors is a man between 18 and 35 years old in good health. Some clones in this sample may be carry-over from other donors' samples.

V usage is TRBV27 and J usage is TRBJ1-5; D uncertain. Trimming took off 6 bases at V and 4 bases at J, with 22 bases between the two ends. Per germline, CDR1 MNHEY and CDR2 SMNVEV (reference sequence). CDR3 length equals 17 residues. This CDR3 is CASSELLQDGLNQPQHF. CDR3 coding DNA: TGTGCCAGCAGCGAACTTTTGCAGGACGGTTTAAATCAGCCCCAGCATTTT.

V and J are TRBV14 and TRBJ2-1; 14 bases fit TRBD2. Germline V gives CDR1 SGHDN, CDR2 FVKESK. V was pared by 6 bases and J by 9 bases, with 1 base of the junction left unmatched. The CDR3 sequence is 13 residues long. The CDR3 sequence: CASRTSGRAEQFF. CDR3 coding DNA: TGTGCCAGCAGGACTAGCGGGAGGGCTGAGCAGTTCTTC.

This rearrangement joins TRBV6-1 to TRBJ2-1, with a weak D call TRBD2 (6 bases). Germline values: CDR1 MNHNS, CDR2 SASEGT. CDR3 length equals 13 residues. Trimming cost V 6 bases and J 9 bases, with 15 bases left between them. The CDR3 loop reads CASSAGLRGEQFF. CDR3 coding DNA: TGTGCCAGCAGCGCGGGTTTGCGGGGTGAGCAGTTCTTC.

The chain has TRBV18 and TRBJ2-3; D remains ambiguous. V was cut by 0 bases and J by 10 bases, with 14 bases left in between. This CDR3 region has 14 residues. CDR1 KGHSH and CDR2 LQKENI come from the germline V gene. The CDR3 sequence is CASSPPLKSYAQYF. In DNA, the CDR3 is TGTGCCAGCTCACCACCCTTGAAAAGTTATGCGCAGTATTTT.

V usage is TRBV7-2 and J usage is TRBJ2-7; TRBD1 might be the D (5 bases). The CDR3 length is 13 residues. From germline, CDR1 is SGHTA and CDR2 FQGNSA. Trimming cost V 4 bases and J 3 bases, with 10 bases left between them. The CDR3 here is CASSSDRFYEQYF. DNA of the CDR3: TGTGCCAGCAGCTCCGACAGATTCTACGAGCAGTACTTC.

The chain joins TRBV9 to TRBJ1-2; D is unclear. This CDR3 comprises 13 residues. With 0 bases removed from V and 8 bases from J, the gap between germline ends came to 11 bases. CDR1 is SGDLS and CDR2 is YYNGEE in the germline V gene. CDR3 DNA sequence: TGTGCCAGCAGCGTAGGGGCAGGCAGGGGCTACACCTTC. Amino acid sequence: CASSVGAGRGYTF. Looking up the rest from reference TRBV9 and TRBJ1-2 gives the full variable domain: DSGVTQTPKHLITATGQRVTLRCSPRSGDLSVYWYQQSLDQGLQFLIQYYNGEERAKGNILERFSAQQFPDLHSELNLSSLELGDSALYFCASSVGAGRGYTFGSGTRLTVV.

There are a few counts of this clone. Additional DNA sequences in this sample encode the identical CDR3. The chain employs TRBV9 and TRBJ1-1; D is uncertain. Germline assignment: CDR1 SGDLS and CDR2 YYNGEE. The CDR3 sequence is 12 residues long. Trimming left V 2 bases short and J 5 bases short, with 7 bases between. DNA for the CDR3: TGTGCCAGCAGCGTGGGAGAGACTGAAGCTTTCTTT. It specifies CASSVGETEAFF.

The chain has TRBV27 and TRBJ2-1, with 9 bases aligning to TRBD1. Trimming cost V 6 bases and J 7 bases; bases outside gene matches: 7. This CDR3 comprises 14 residues. The V gene's germline CDR1 is MNHEY and CDR2 SMNVEV (reference sequence). The CDR3, as DNA: TGTGCCAGCAGCCACGACAGGGGGGGAAATGAGCAGTTCTTC. Its protein product is CASSHDRGGNEQFF.

The V and J genes are TRBV4-3 and TRBJ1-2, with a tentative D call TRBD1 (6 bases). CDR1 is LGHNA, CDR2 YSLEER, per germline. The CDR3 contains 15 residues. V was pared by 4 bases and J by 4 bases, with 16 bases between. CDR3 DNA sequence: TGCGCCAGCAGCCCCGGGGTGGGGGCCGGCTATGGCTACACCTTC. This gives the protein CASSPGVGAGYGYTF.

A single count supports this clone. Here the CDR3 reads CASSPWSLYNEQFF. CDR3 in DNA: TGTGCCAGTAGCCCGTGGTCCCTTTACAATGAGCAGTTCTTC. This rearrangement joins TRBV19 to TRBJ2-1; D is uncertain. With 6 bases removed from V and 4 bases from J, the gap between germline ends came to 13 bases. CDR1 is LNHDA and CDR2 is SQIVND in the germline V gene (reference sequence). The CDR3 extends over 14 amino acids. The full variable domain, with the rest looked up from reference TRBV19 and TRBJ2-1, is DGGITQSPKYLFRKEGQNVTLSCEQNLNHDAMYWYRQDPGQGLRLIYYSQIVNDFQKGDIAEGYSVSREKKESFPLTVTSAQKNPTAFYLCASSPWSLYNEQFFGPGTRLTVL.

This rearrangement joins TRBV27 to TRBJ2-6; D remains unclear. Trimming took 3 bases from V and 2 from J, leaving 14 bases between them. The CDR3 runs 17 residues. Germline assignment: CDR1 MNHEY and CDR2 SMNVEV (reference sequence). CDR3 sequence reads: CASSFVYVAAGANVLTF. Here the CDR3 DNA reads TGTGCCAGCAGTTTCGTTTACGTGGCTGCTGGGGCCAACGTCCTGACTTTC.

The chain couples TRBV15 to TRBJ1-2, with D maybe TRBD1 (5 bases). This CDR3 has 16 residues. V was shortened by 2 bases and J by 6 bases, with 19 bases between the two germline ends. From germline, CDR1 is LNHNV and CDR2 YYDKDF (reference sequence). In DNA form, the CDR3 reads TGTGCCACCAGCAGACCCTCGGGACTCCACCCGGATGGCTACACCTTC. The encoded protein is CATSRPSGLHPDGYTF. The full variable domain, in which reference TRBV15 and TRBJ1-2 provide the parts outside the CDR3, is DAMVIQNPRYQVTQFGKPVTLSCSQTLNHNVMYWYQQKSSQAPKLLFHYYDKDFNNEADTPDNFQSRRPNTSFCFLDIRSPGLGDTAMYLCATSRPSGLHPDGYTFGSGTRLTVV.

The CDR3 DNA reads TGTGCCAGCAGTTTAATACGCTTTGGGGGCCCCGGGGAGCTGTTTTTT. It specifies CASSLIRFGGPGELFF. The rearrangement joins TRBV27 to TRBJ2-2; possibly TRBD1 for D (6 bases). The CDR3 contains 16 residues. Trimming cost V 2 bases and J 6 bases, with 16 bases left between them. CDR1 and CDR2 from the germline V gene are MNHEY and SMNVEV (reference sequence).

The chain links TRBV28 to TRBJ2-7; TRBD2 aligns across 8 bases. V lost 2 bases and J lost 3; bases outside the gene matches: 6. The V gene's germline CDR1 is MDHEN and CDR2 SYDVKM. This CDR3 spans 15 amino acids. This CDR3 reads CASSLLLADHYEQYF. The CDR3 DNA follows: TGTGCCAGCAGTTTACTACTAGCGGATCACTACGAGCAGTACTTC.

The V gene is TRBV9, the J gene TRBJ1-2; weak D call: TRBD1 (5 bases). The CDR3 totals 13 residues. Germline CDR1 is SGDLS and CDR2 is YYNGEE. Trimming stripped 3 bases from V and 0 bases from J, with 6 bases between. CDR3 DNA: TGTGCCAGCAGCGCGGGGGCTAACTATGGCTACACCTTC. It codes for CASSAGANYGYTF.

This chain connects TRBV11-2 to TRBJ1-4, with D tentatively TRBD1 (6 bases). V gave up 6 bases and J gave up 8 bases, with 13 bases separating them. The germline V gene has CDR1 SGHAT and CDR2 FQNNGV. The CDR3 is 13 residues long. The CDR3 coding sequence is TGTGCCAGCAGGGACAGAGGAGGGGAAAAACTGTTTTTT. Translated: CASRDRGGEKLFF.

J is TRBJ2-7 and V is TRBV28, with D possibly matching TRBD2 (5 bases). The length of the CDR3 is 14 residues. Germline loops: CDR1 MDHEN, CDR2 SYDVKM. Trimming stripped 10 bases from V and 0 bases from J, with 16 bases between. The CDR3 reads CAITSSEGSYEQYF. CDR3 nucleotide sequence: TGTGCCATCACGAGCAGCGAGGGCTCCTACGAGCAGTACTTC.

V is TRBV27 and J is TRBJ1-5; D remains unclear. CDR1 MNHEY and CDR2 SMNVEV come from the germline V gene (reference sequence). V shed 5 bases and J shed 3 bases, with 11 bases lying between them. The CDR3 totals 14 residues. CDR3 region: CASSPSGPNQPQHF. For the CDR3, the DNA is TGTGCCAGCAGTCCCAGCGGTCCCAATCAGCCCCAGCATTTT.

The chain employs TRBV27 and TRBJ2-1, with 12 bases matching TRBD1. After removal of 8 bases from V and 8 bases from J, the junction contained 10 bases not matched to a gene. The CDR3 runs to 15 residues. In germline, CDR1 is MNHEY, CDR2 SMNVEV (reference sequence). CDR3 residues: CASVLGTGGADEQFF. The CDR3 nucleotides are TGTGCCAGCGTACTTGGGACAGGGGGCGCGGATGAGCAGTTCTTC.

The chain combines TRBV5-1 with TRBJ1-2; 8 bases are a match to TRBD1. The CDR3 totals 14 residues. CDR1 is SGHRS, CDR2 YFSETQ, per germline. The trim removed 0 bases at V and 7 bases at J, leaving 5 bases unmatched. As DNA, the CDR3 is TGCGCCAGCAGCTTGGACAGGGGGGCTAGTGGCTACACCTTC. It is translated as CASSLDRGASGYTF.

This clone was seen once. The genes are TRBV27 and TRBJ1-3; TRBD1 might be the D (6 bases). The CDR3 runs to 17 residues. Germline lookup yields CDR1 MNHEY and CDR2 SMNVEV (reference sequence). Trimming removed 0 bases from V and 2 bases from J, with 14 bases in between. For the CDR3, the DNA is TGTGCCAGCAGTTTATCCGCGGGGGCAGGGGCTGGAAACACCATATATTTT. Its translation: CASSLSAGAGAGNTIYF.

This chain uses TRBV11-2 with TRBJ2-2; D could derive from TRBD1 or TRBD2 (6 bases each). Germline V gene data show CDR1 as SGHAT and CDR2 as FQNNGV. V was trimmed by 0 bases and J by 2 bases, leaving 13 bases between them. The CDR3 has 17 amino acids. CDR3 in amino acids: CASSLERWGANTGELFF. CDR3 coding DNA: TGTGCCAGCAGCTTAGAGAGGTGGGGGGCTAACACCGGGGAGCTGTTTTTT.

This sequence joins TRBV27 and TRBJ2-2, with 7 bases fitting TRBD2. Trimming cost V 6 bases and J 3 bases; bases outside gene matches: 10. Germline loops: CDR1 MNHEY, CDR2 SMNVEV (reference sequence). The CDR3 runs to 16 residues. The CDR3 nucleotides read TGTGCCAGCAGCCCTTCTCGGGGGGAATACACCGGGGAGCTGTTTTTT. This translates into CASSPSRGEYTGELFF.

This chain uses TRBV15 with TRBJ1-1; 7 positions match TRBD1. The germline V gene encodes CDR1 LNHNV and CDR2 YYDKDF (reference sequence). The CDR3 totals 15 residues. V dropped 5 bases and J dropped 1; count of bases not matched to a gene: 7. The CDR3 loop reads CATSEGQLRNTEAFF. For the CDR3, the DNA is TGTGCCACCAGCGAGGGACAGCTAAGGAACACTGAAGCTTTCTTT.

The genes are TRBV10-2 and TRBJ2-1, with D unresolved. Germline CDR1 WSHSY, CDR2 SAAADI. The germline V and J ends were trimmed by 7 bases and 0 bases, with 7 bases remaining between them. The CDR3 has 13 residues. The CDR3 DNA follows: TGCGCCAGCACCCTGAGCTCCTACAATGAGCAGTTCTTC. This encodes CASTLSSYNEQFF.